This TCR beta chain appears in the sequencing data of a study of technical replicates of blood from a few donors. Clones were sequenced by immunoSEQ multiplex PCR, and TCRdb holds only the in-frame ones, with some missing. The data show tens of thousands of clones, just under 90% seen once. Germline V gene sequence: CDR1 SGHDT, CDR2 YYEEEE. The junction had 7 bases not matched to a gene; V was cut back by 7 bases and J by 10 bases. This CDR3 spans 14 amino acids. The sequence came from a human donor in good health. Some clones in this sample may be carry-over from other donors' samples. Sample: PBMCs. The chain employs TRBV5-6 and TRBJ2-1; 14 positions match TRBD2. The CDR3 nucleotides read TGTGCCAGCCAGACTAGCGGGAGGGCCTTAGAGCAGTTCTTC. It specifies CASQTSGRALEQFF.